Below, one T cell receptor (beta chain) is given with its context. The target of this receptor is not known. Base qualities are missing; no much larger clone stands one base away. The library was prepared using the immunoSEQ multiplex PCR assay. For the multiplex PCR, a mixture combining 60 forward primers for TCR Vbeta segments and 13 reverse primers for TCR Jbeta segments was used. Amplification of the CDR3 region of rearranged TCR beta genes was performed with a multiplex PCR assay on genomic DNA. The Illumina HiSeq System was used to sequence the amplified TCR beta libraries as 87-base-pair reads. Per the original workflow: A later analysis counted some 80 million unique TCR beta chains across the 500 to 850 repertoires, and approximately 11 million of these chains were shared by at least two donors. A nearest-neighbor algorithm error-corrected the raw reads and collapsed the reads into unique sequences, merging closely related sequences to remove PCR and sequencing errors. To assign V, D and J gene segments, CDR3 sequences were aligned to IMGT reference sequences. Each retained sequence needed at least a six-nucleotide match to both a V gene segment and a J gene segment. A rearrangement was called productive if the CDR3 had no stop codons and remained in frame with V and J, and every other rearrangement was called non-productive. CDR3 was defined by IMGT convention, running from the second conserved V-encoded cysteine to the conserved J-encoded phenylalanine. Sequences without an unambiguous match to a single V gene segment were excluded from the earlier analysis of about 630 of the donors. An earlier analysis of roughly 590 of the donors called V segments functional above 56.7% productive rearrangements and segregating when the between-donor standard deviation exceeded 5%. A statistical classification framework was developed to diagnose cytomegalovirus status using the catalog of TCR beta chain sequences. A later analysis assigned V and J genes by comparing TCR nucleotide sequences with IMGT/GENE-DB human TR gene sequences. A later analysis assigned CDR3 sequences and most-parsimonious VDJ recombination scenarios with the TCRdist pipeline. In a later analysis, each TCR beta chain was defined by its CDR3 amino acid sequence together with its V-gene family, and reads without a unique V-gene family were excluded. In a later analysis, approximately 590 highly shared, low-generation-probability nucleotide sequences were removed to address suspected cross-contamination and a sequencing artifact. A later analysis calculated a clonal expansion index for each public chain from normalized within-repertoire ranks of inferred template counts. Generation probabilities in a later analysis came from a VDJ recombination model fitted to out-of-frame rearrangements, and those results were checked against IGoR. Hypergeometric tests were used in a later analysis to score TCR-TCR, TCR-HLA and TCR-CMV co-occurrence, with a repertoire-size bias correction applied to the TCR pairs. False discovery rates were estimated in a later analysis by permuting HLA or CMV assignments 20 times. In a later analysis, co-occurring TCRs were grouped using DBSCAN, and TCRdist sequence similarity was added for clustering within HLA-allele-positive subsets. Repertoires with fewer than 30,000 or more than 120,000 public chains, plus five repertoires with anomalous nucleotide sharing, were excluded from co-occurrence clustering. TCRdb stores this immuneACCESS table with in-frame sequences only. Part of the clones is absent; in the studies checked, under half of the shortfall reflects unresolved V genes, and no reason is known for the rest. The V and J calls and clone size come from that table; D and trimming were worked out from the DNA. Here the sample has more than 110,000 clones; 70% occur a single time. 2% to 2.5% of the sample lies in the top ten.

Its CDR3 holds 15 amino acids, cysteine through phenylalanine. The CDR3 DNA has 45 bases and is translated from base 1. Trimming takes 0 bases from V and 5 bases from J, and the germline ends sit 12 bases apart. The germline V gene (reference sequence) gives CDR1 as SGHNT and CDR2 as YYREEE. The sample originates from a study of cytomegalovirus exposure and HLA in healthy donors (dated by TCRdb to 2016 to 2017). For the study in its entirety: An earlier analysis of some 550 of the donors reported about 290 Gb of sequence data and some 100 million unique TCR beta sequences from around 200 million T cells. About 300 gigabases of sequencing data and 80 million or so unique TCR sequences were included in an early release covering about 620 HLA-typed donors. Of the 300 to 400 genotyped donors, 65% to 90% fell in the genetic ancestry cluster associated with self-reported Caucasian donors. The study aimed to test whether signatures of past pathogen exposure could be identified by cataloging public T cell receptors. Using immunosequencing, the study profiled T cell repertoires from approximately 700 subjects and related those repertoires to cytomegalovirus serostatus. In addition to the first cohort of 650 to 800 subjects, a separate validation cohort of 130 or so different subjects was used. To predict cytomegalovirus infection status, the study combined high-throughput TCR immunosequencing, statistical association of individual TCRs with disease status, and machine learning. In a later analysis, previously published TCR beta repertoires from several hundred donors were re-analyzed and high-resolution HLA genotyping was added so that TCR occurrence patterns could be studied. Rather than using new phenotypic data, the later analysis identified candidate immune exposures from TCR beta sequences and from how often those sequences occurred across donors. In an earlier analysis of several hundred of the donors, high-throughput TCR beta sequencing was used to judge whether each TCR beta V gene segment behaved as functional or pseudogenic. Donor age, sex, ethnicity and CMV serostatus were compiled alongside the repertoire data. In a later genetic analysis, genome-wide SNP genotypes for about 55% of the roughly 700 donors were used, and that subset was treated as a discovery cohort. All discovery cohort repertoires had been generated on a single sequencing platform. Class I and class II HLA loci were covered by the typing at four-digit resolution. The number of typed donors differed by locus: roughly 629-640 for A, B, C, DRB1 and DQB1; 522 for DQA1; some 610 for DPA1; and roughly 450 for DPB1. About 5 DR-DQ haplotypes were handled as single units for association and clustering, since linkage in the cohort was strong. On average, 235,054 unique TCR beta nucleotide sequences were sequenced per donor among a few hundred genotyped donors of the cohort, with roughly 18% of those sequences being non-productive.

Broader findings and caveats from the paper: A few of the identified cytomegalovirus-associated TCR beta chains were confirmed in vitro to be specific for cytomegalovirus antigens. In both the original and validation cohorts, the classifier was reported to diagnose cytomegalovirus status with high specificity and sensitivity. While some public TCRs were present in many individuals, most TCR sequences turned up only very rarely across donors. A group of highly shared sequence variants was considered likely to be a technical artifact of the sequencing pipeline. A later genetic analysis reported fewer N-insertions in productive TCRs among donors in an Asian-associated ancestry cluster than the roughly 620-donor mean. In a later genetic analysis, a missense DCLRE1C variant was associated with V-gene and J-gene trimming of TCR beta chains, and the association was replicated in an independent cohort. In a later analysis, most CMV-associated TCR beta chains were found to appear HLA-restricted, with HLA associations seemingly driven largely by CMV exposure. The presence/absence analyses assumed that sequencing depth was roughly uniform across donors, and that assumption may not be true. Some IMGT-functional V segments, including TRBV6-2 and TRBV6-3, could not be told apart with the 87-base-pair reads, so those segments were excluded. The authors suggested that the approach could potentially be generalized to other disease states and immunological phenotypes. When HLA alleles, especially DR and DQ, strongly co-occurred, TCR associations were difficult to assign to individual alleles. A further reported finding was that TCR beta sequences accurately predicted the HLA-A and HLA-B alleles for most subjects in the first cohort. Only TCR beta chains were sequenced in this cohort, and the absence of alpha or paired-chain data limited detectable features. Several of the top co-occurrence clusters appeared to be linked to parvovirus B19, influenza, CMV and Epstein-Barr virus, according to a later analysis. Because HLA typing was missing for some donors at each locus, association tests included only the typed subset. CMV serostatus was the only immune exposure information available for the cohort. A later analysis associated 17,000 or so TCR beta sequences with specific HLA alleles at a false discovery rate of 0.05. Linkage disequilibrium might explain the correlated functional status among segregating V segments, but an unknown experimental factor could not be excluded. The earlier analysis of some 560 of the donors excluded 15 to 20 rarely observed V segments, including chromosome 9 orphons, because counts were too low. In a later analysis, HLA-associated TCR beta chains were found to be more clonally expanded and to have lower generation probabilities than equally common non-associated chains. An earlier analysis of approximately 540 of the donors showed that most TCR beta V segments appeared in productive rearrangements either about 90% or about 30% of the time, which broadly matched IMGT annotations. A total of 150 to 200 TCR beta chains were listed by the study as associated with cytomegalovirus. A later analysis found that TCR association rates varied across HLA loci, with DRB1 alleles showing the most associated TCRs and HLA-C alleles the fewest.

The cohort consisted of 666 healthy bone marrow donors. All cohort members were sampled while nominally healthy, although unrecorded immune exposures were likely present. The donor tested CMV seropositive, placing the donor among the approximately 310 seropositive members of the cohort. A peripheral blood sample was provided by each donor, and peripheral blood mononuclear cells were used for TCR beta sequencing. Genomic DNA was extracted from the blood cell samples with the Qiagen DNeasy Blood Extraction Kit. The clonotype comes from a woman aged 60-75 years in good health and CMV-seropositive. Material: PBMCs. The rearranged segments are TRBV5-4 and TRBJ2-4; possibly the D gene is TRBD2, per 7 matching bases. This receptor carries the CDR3 CASSLEGGGQNIQYF. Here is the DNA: TGTGCCAGCAGCTTGGAGGGAGGGGGTCAAAACATTCAGTACTTC.